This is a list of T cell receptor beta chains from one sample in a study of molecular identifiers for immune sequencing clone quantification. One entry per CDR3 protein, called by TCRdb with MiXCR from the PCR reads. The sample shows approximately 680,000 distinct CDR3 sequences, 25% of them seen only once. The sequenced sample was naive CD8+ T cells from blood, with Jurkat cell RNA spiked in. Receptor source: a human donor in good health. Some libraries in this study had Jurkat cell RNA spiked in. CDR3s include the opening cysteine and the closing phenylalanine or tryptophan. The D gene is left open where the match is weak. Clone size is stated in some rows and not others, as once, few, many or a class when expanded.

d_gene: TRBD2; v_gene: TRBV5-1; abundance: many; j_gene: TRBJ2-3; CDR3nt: TGCGCCAGCAGCTTGGCACCAAGGCTAGCGGATAGCACAGATACGCAGTATTTT; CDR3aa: CASSLAPRLADSTDTQYF
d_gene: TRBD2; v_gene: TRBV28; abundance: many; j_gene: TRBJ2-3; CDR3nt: TGTGCCAGCAGTTTATATACTAGCGGGAAGGCAGATACGCAGTATTTT; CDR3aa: CASSLYTSGKADTQYF
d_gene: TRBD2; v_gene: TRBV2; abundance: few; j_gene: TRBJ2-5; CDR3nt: TGTGCCAGCAGAGCCCCGGGAGGGCCGATCGAGGAGCCCCAGTACTTC; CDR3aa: CASRAPGGPIEEPQYF
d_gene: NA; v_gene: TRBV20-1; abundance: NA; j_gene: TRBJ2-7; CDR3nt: TGCAGTGCCACCGCCTCCTACGCGCAGTACTTC; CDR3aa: CSATASYAQYF
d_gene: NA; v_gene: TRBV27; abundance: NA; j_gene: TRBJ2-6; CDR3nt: TGTGCCAGCAGTGGAGGGGGCGGGGCCAACGTCCTGACTTTC; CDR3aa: CASSGGGGANVLTF
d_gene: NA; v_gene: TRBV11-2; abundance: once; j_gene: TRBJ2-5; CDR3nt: TGTGCCAGCAGCCCACTCATGGGCATGATGGAGACCCAGTACTTC; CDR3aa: CASSPLMGMMETQYF
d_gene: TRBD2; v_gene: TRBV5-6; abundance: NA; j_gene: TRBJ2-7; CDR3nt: TGTGCCGGCAGCCAGACTAGCGGGGGCCTGACCTACGAGCAGTACTTC; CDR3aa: CAGSQTSGGLTYEQYF
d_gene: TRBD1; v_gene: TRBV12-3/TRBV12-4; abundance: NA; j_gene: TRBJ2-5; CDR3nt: TGTGCCAGCAGTTCCCGGGACAGGGATGGGACCCAGTACTTC; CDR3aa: CASSSRDRDGTQYF
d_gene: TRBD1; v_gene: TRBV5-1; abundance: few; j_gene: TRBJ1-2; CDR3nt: TGCGCCAGCAGCTTGAGTCCGGGACAGGGCGCCCTTCACTACACCTTC; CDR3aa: CASSLSPGQGALHYTF
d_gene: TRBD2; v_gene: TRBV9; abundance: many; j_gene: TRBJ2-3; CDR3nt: TGTGCCAGCAGCGTATTAGCGGGTCTAAGCACAGATACGCAGTATTTT; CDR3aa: CASSVLAGLSTDTQYF
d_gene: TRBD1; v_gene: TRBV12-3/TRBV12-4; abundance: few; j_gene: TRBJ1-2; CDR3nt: TGTGCCAGCAGTTACTACCCGAACCCGGGACAGGGCTTCTTC; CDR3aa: CASSYYPNPGQGFF
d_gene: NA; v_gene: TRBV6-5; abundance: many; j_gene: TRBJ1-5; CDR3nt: TGTGCCAGCAGTCCCCGGCAGGGTCGCTCTTGGGATCAGCCCCAGCATTTT; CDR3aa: CASSPRQGRSWDQPQHF
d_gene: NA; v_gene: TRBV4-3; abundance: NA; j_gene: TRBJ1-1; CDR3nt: TGCGCCAGCAGCCAAGAAACGGTAGGCGCTGAAGCTTTCTTT; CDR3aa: CASSQETVGAEAFF
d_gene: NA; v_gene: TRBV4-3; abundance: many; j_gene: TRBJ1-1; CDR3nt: TGCGCCAGCAGCTCCGATCAGGGGTACACTGAAGCTTTCTTT; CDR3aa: CASSSDQGYTEAFF
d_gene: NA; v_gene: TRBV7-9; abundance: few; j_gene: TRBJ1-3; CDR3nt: TGTGCCAGCAGCCCGACACTTGGCTCTGGAAACACCATATATTTT; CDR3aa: CASSPTLGSGNTIYF
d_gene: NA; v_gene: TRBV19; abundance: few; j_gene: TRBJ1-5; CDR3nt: TGTGCCAGTAGTGCCGCAGGGAATTCTATTCAGCCCCAGCATTTT; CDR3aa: CASSAAGNSIQPQHF
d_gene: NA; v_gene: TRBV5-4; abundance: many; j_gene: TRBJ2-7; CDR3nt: TGTGCCAGCAGCTTGGGCCCTGGGACGGACTCCTACGAGCAGTACTTC; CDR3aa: CASSLGPGTDSYEQYF
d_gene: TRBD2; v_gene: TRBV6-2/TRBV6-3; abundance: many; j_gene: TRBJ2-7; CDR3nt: TGTGCCAGCATTTGGCGGGAGGGGAGCGAGCAGTACTTC; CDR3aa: CASIWREGSEQYF
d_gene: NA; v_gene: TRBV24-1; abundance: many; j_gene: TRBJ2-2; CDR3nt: TGTGCCACCAGTGACTCATCCCCCGGGGAGCTGTTTTTT; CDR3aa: CATSDSSPGELFF
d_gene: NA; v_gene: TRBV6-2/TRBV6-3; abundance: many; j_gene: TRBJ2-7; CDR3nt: TGTGCCAGCAGTGATCCCTACGAGCAGTACTTC; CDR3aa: CASSDPYEQYF
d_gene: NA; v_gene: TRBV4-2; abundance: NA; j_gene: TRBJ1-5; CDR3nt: TGTGCCAGCAGCCGAGAACAGACAGATAGCAATCAGCCCCAGCATTTT; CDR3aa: CASSREQTDSNQPQHF
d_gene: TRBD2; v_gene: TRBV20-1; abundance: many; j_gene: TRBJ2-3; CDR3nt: TGCAGTGCTATCGGACTAGCGGGAGAACTTAGCACAGATACGCAGTATTTT; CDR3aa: CSAIGLAGELSTDTQYF
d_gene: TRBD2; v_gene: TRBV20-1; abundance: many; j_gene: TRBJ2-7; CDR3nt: TGCAGTGCTAGCGCCGTCGGGACTAGCGGATCCTACGAGCAGTACTTC; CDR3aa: CSASAVGTSGSYEQYF
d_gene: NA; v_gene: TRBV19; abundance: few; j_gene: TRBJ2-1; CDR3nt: TGTGCCAGTAGTTCAAGCGCGGGCTCCTACAATGAGCAGTTCTTC; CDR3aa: CASSSSAGSYNEQFF
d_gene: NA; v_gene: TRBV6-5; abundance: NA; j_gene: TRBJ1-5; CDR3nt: TGTGCCAGCAGTCAACTACCCCAGGGGAGTCAGCCCCAGCATTTT; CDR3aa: CASSQLPQGSQPQHF
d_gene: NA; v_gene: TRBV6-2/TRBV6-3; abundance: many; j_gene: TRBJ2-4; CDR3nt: TGTGCCAGCAGTAACTCCCCACAGTTGACGGGGAGCAAAAACATTCAGTACTTC; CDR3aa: CASSNSPQLTGSKNIQYF